This passage covers 6 T cell receptor beta chains from one sample sequenced in a study of T cell repertoires in cytomegalovirus infection. TCRdb analysed the reads with MiXCR anew, one entry per CDR3 protein. The data show 450,000 to 550,000 distinct CDR3 sequences, more than 15% seen once. Sequencing input: CD8+ T cells from PBMCs. These receptors were obtained from a human donor in good health (CMV status not recorded). Some clones in this sample may be carry-over from other donors' samples.

There are many counts of this clonotype. The J gene is TRBJ2-7, the V gene TRBV7-9; D uncertain. Trimming cost V 2 bases and J 5 bases, with 4 bases left between them. The CDR3 spans 11 residues. Germline lookup yields CDR1 SEHNR and CDR2 FQNEAQ (reference sequence). The CDR3 region is CASSLSHEQYF. The CDR3 bases are TGTGCCAGCAGCTTATCCCACGAGCAGTACTTC.

The table lists this clonotype with a few counts. The rearrangement links TRBV2 to TRBJ2-6; 7 bases match TRBD2. CDR1 and CDR2 from the germline V gene are SNHLY and FYNNEI. V shed 8 bases and J 2 bases; nucleotides not matched to a gene: 6. The CDR3 runs to 15 residues. The CDR3 DNA is TGTGCCAGCGCTGGGGGGGGTCCTGGGGCCAACGTCCTGACTTTC. Translation: CASAGGGPGANVLTF.

Notes on this clonotype: The germline gene is not matched at one end of the junction; a read error may be the cause. The V and J genes are TRBV5-7 and TRBJ1-1; no clear D. TRBV5-7 is reported as an ORF; its role is uncertain. CDR3 length: 12 residues. The DNA for the CDR3 is TGTGCCAACAGCGTGGGGAGCACTGAAGCTTTCTTT. As protein: CANSVGSTEAFF.

CDR3: CAIWGGGADTQYF. CDR3 in DNA: TGTGCCATATGGGGGGGGGGCGCAGATACGCAGTATTTT. The chain carries TRBV28 and TRBJ2-3; D possibly corresponds to TRBD2 (7 bases). The CDR3 covers 13 residues. Germline V lookup: CDR1 MDHEN, CDR2 SYDVKM. Trimming removed 10 bases at V and 4 bases at J, with 15 bases between.

This clonotype was picked up a small number of times. The gene calls are TRBV28 and TRBJ2-2, with TRBD1 identical over 8 bases. The CDR3 spans 16 residues. V trimming: 2 bases; J trimming: 4 bases; junction bases outside the gene matches: 6. Germline CDR1 MDHEN, CDR2 SYDVKM. Here the CDR3 DNA reads TGTGCCAGCAGTTTAACAAGGACAGGGACCACCGGGGAGCTGTTTTTT. It codes for CASSLTRTGTTGELFF.

This sequence joins TRBV9 and TRBJ2-2; no clear D. Germline values: CDR1 SGDLS, CDR2 YYNGEE. The CDR3 runs 18 residues. Trimming shortened V by 3 bases and J by 4 bases, and 22 bases separated the two germline ends. In nucleotides, the CDR3 is TGTGCCAGCAGCGATGGAACAGCTAGACCGCGAACCACCGGGGAGCTGTTTTTT. This translates into CASSDGTARPRTTGELFF.